This is a list of T cell receptor beta chains from one sample in a study of T cell repertoires in cytomegalovirus infection. A single record per CDR3 protein comes from TCRdb applying MiXCR to the reads. Of 60,000 to 80,000 distinct CDR3 sequences listed, around 20% are singletons. Antigen specificity for these receptors is unknown. Sample: CD8+ T cells from cultured PBMCs, taken from culture after CMV antigen stimulation. The receptors here all came from a human donor in good health (CMV status not recorded). Some clones in this sample may be carry-over from other donors' samples. CDR3s leave out the opening cysteine and the closing phenylalanine or tryptophan. The D gene is left open where the match is weak. Not every row has a clone size; where given, it reads once, few, many or a size class.

clone_size,d_call,v_call,cdr3_aa
few,NA,TRBV7-9,ASSFTVGYSPLH
few,TRBD2,TRBV7-6,ASSDNRQRGGTYEQY
few,NA,TRBV7-9,ASSLEGDLTDTQY
NA,NA,TRBV28,ASRKSRVNTEAF
NA,TRBD1,TRBV19,ASSTWDSTYEQY
few,TRBD2,TRBV6-4,ASSPIGLAGGYNEQF
NA,TRBD2,TRBV4-3,ASSQGRVAGGQDTQY
many,TRBD2,TRBV7-8,ASSSREVAADTQY
NA,NA,TRBV7-8,ASSSSPVLGGQDTEAF
NA,NA,TRBV7-2,ASSPNWVGKDTQY
NA,NA,TRBV6-2/TRBV6-3,ASSSRRTADYT
NA,TRBD2,TRBV20-1,SARPLAGNYNEQF
NA,NA,TRBV12-3/TRBV12-4,ASSFNAEQY
few,NA,TRBV9,ASSHQQGVYTEAF
few,TRBD1,TRBV7-6,ASSQTLGQGTWDGYT
NA,NA,TRBV6-2/TRBV6-3,ASSRQEQETQY
few,NA,TRBV25-1,ASSEASPHSNSPLH
NA,TRBD2,TRBV7-2,ASSSRLAGAHDIRDTQY
few,NA,TRBV20-1,SARDRALAKNIQY
few,NA,TRBV7-6,ASTKAGRSYNSPLH
NA,NA,TRBV4-3,ASSPTGTLRNEKLF
NA,NA,TRBV9,ASSVASGASGYT
NA,TRBD2,TRBV28,ASSFGLSGNQETQY
few,NA,TRBV2,ASSDSQAEETQY
few,TRBD1,TRBV6-2/TRBV6-3,ASSRTGIDTEAF
few,TRBD1,TRBV7-9,ASSARDRGWQETQY
NA,TRBD1,TRBV7-2,ASSAGQGSYEQY
few,TRBD1,TRBV12-3/TRBV12-4,ASTAQGTRPQH
NA,NA,TRBV7-2,ASSLDSLGNTEAF
NA,NA,TRBV6-5,ASSSGPPAGYT
few,NA,TRBV7-2,ASSFRSGAPAYNEQF
NA,NA,TRBV2,ASRGNQPQH
few,NA,TRBV12-3/TRBV12-4,ASSLGESNQPQH
few,TRBD1,TRBV6-6,ASTEEQGTNYGYT
few,NA,TRBV28,ASSLSSGLFEKLF
few,NA,TRBV7-8,ASSRQVDGDNLGYT
few,NA,TRBV7-9,ASSLDGASYLGEAF
NA,NA,TRBV7-8,ASSLSSIDYEQY
NA,NA,TRBV7-2,ASSLAGGRNEKLF
few,NA,TRBV7-8,ASSLGSGVNNEQF
few,NA,TRBV7-2,ASSQRSFTNEKLF
NA,TRBD2,TRBV6-2/TRBV6-3,ASRITSGGHTYEQY
NA,NA,TRBV4-2,ASSQDDGGMETQY
few,NA,TRBV7-2,ASSPSRNGYT
few,NA,TRBV7-2,ASSLTTGSNQPQH
NA,NA,TRBV6-5,ASSSYMAGLSDTQY
NA,NA,TRBV7-6,ASSARGPFTDTQY
NA,TRBD1,TRBV6-6,ASSYATGVQADTQY
few,NA,TRBV7-2,ASSLTGLNEKLF
NA,NA,TRBV7-9,ASSLALNIGGHEQY